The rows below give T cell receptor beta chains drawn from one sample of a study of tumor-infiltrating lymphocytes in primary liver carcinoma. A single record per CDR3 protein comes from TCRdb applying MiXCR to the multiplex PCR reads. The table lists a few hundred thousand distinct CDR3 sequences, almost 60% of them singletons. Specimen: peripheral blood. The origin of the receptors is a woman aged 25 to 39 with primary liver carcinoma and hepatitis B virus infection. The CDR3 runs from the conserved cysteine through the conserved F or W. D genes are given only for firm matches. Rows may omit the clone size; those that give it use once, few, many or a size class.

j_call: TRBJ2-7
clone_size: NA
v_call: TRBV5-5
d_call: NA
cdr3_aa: CASSLVRGNYEQYF
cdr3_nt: TGTGCCAGCAGCTTGGTCCGAGGGAACTACGAGCAGTACTTC

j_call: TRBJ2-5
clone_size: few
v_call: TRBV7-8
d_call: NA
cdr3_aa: CASSLAGGGFPETQYF
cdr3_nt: TGTGCCAGTAGCTTAGCAGGTGGAGGCTTCCCAGAGACCCAGTACTTC

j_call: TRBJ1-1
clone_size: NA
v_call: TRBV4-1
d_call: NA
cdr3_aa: CASSHSLNTGAFF
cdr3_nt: TGCGCCAGCAGCCACTCCCTGAACACTGGAGCTTTCTTT

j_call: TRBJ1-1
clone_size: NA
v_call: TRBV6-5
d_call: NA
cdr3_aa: CASSPGVGAGKIGMNTEAFF
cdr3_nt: TGTGCCAGCAGTCCGGGGGTTGGGGCAGGGAAGATCGGGATGAACACTGAAGCTTTCTTT

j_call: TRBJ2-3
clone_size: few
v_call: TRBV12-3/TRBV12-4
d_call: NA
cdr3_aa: CASRALWGPDTQYF
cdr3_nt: TGTGCCAGCAGGGCCTTGTGGGGTCCAGATACGCAGTATTTT

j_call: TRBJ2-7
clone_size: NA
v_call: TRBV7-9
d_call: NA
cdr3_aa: CASSLGPGLFSYEQYF
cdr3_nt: TGTGCCAGCAGCTTAGGGCCAGGGCTCTTCTCCTACGAGCAGTACTTC

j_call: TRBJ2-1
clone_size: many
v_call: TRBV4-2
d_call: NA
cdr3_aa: CASSQDRTGLYNEQFF
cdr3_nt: TGTGCCAGCAGCCAAGATCGTACAGGGCTATACAATGAGCAGTTCTTC

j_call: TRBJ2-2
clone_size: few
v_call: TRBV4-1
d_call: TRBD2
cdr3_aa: CASSQGHSGRGTGELFF
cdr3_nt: TGCGCCAGCAGCCAAGGCCACAGCGGGAGAGGTACCGGGGAGCTGTTTTTT

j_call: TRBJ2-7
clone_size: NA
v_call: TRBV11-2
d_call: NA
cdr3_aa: CVSSLRAQGPYKQYF
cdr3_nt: TGTGTCAGCAGTCTCCGGGCCCAAGGACCCTACAAGCAGTACTTC

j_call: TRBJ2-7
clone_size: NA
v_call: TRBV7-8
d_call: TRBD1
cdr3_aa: CASSLLTGAAYEQYF
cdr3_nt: TGTGCCAGCAGCTTATTGACAGGGGCGGCCTACGAGCAGTACTTC

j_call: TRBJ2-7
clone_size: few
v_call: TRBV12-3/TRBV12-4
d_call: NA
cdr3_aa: CASSFRAENEQYF
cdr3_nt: TGTGCCAGCAGTTTCAGAGCGGAGAACGAGCAGTACTTC

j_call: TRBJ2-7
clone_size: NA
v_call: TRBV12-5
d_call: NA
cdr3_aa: CASGLALPLDPLEQYF
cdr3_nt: TGTGCTAGTGGTTTGGCTTTGCCGTTGGACCCCCTCGAGCAGTACTTC

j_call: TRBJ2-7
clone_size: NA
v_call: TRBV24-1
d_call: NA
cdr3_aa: CATTGSTYEQYF
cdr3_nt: TGTGCCACGACAGGTTCCACCTACGAGCAGTACTTC

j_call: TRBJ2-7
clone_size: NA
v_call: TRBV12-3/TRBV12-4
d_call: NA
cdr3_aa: CASSPRQAPGYEQYF
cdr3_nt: TGTGCCAGCAGTCCACGACAGGCCCCTGGGTACGAGCAGTACTTC

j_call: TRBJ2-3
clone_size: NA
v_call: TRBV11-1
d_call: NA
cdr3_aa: CASSRAGRVADTQYF
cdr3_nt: TGTGCCAGCAGTCGGGCGGGAAGGGTGGCAGATACGCAGTATTTT

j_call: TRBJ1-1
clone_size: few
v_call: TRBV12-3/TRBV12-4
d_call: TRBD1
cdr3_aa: CASKGQGASRTEAFF
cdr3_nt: TGTGCCAGCAAAGGGCAGGGGGCAAGTAGGACTGAAGCTTTCTTT

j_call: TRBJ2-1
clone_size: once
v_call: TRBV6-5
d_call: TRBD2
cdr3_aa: CVSSIPGLAGGEQFF
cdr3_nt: TGTGTCAGCAGTATACCGGGACTAGCGGGAGGTGAGCAGTTCTTC

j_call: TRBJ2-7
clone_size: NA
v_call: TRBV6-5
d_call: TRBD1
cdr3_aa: CASSQGQGRSYEQYF
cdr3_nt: TGTGCCAGCAGCCAGGGACAGGGGCGCTCCTACGAGCAGTACTTC

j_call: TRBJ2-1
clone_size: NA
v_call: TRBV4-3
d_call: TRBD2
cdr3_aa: CASSQRVRSGRPGSYNEQFF
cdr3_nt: TGTGCCAGCAGCCAAAGGGTTCGCAGCGGGAGGCCCGGCTCCTACAATGAGCAGTTCTTC

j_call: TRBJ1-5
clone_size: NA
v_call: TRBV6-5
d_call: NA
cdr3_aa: CASSYVPNQPQHF
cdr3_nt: TGTGCCAGCAGTTACGTGCCCAATCAGCCCCAGCATTTT

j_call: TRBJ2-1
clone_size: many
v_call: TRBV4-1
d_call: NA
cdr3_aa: CASSQEDTYNEQFF
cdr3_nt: TGCGCCAGCAGCCAAGAAGACACCTACAATGAGCAGTTCTTC

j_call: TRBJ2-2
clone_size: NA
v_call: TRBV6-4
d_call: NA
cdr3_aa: CASNDVTTGELFF
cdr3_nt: TGTGCCAGCAATGACGTTACCACCGGGGAGCTGTTTTTT

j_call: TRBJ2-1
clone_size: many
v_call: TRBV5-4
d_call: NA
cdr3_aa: CASSLGDRDFPYNEQFF
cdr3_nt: TGTGCCAGCAGCTTGGGGGACCGGGACTTTCCCTACAATGAGCAGTTCTTC

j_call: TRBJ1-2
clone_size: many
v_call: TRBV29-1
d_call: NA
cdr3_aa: CSVVPGDSYGYTF
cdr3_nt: TGCAGCGTTGTTCCAGGGGATTCCTATGGCTACACCTTC

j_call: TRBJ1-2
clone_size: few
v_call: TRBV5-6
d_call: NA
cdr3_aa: CASSLGDTALRSYGYTF
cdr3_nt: TGTGCCAGCAGCTTGGGGGACACGGCTTTGCGATCCTATGGCTACACCTTC

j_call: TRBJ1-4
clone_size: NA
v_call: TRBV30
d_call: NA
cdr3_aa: CAWSPEATGRTNEKLFF
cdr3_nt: TGTGCCTGGAGTCCCGAGGCCACAGGGCGGACTAATGAAAAACTGTTTTTT

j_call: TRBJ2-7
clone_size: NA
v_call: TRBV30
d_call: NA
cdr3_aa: CAWNHGTAYYGQYF
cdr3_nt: TGTGCCTGGAACCACGGGACTGCTTACTACGGGCAGTACTTC

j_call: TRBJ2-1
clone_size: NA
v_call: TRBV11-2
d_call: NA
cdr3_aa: CASSLVSGGIDAQFF
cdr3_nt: TGTGCCAGCAGCTTAGTATCCGGCGGGATTGATGCGCAGTTCTTC

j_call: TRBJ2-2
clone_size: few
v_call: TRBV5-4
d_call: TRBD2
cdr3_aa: CASSSWGSGSSGELFF
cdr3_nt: TGTGCCAGCAGCTCTTGGGGTAGCGGGAGTTCCGGGGAGCTGTTTTTT

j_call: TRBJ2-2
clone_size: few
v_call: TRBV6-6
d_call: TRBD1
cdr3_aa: CASRGDSLTGELFF
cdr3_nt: TGTGCCAGCAGAGGGGACAGCCTTACCGGGGAGCTGTTTTTT

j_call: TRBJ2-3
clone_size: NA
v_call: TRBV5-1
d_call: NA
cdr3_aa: CASSDDGGASGDTQYF
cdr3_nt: TGCGCCAGCAGCGACGACGGGGGCGCGAGTGGGGATACGCAGTATTTT

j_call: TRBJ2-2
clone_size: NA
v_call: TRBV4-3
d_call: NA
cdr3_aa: CANSPGDRNTGELFF
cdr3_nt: TGCGCCAACAGCCCGGGGGACCGCAACACCGGGGAGCTGTTTTTT

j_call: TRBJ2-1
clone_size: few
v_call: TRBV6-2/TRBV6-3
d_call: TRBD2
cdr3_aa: CASSSSGTIDNEQFF
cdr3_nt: TGTGCCAGCAGCTCAAGCGGGACGATCGACAATGAGCAGTTCTTC

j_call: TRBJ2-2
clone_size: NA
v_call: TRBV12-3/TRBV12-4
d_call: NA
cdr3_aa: CASSLVFTGELFF
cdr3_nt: TGTGCCAGCAGCTTAGTTTTCACCGGGGAGCTGTTTTTT

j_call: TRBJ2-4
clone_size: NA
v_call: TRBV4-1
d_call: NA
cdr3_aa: CASSLGVPLVKNIQYF
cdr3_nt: TGCGCCAGCAGTTTGGGCGTTCCCCTCGTCAAAAACATTCAGTACTTC

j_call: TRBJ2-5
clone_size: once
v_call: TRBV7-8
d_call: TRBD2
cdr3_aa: CASSLSGREQETQYF
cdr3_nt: TGTGCCAGCAGCTTATCGGGGCGGGAGCAAGAGACCCAGTACTTC

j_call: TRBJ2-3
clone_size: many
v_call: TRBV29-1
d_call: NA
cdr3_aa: CSVGRRTDTQYF
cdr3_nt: TGCAGCGTTGGGCGCAGAACAGATACGCAGTATTTT

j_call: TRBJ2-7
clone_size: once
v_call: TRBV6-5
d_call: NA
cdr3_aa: CTTRPDGQYEQYF
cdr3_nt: TGTACCACCAGACCCGACGGCCAGTACGAGCAGTACTTC

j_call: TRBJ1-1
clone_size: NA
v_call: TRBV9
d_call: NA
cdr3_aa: CASSAKLYTEAFF
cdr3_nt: TGTGCCAGCAGCGCAAAGCTGTATACTGAAGCTTTCTTT

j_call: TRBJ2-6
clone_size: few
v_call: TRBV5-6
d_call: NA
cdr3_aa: CASSFSPRGANVLTF
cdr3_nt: TGTGCCAGCAGCTTTTCACCGAGAGGGGCCAACGTCCTGACTTTC

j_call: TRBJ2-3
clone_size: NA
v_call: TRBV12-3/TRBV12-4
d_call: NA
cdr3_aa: CASSLVGQGFPQPQYF
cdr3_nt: TGTGCCAGCAGTTTAGTGGGGCAGGGGTTTCCTCAGCCCCAGTATTTT

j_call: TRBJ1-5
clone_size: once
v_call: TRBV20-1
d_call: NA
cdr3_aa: CSAEGPYSNQPQHF
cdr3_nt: TGCAGTGCTGAGGGACCGTATAGCAATCAGCCCCAGCATTTT

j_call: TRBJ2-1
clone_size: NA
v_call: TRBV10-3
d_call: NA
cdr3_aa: CAIHRVSFNEQFF
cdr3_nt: TGTGCCATCCACAGGGTCTCTTTCAATGAGCAGTTCTTC

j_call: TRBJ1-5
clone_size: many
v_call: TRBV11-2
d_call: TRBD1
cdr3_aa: CASSLAGGNQPQHF
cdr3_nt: TGTGCCAGCAGCTTAGCAGGGGGGAATCAGCCCCAGCATTTT

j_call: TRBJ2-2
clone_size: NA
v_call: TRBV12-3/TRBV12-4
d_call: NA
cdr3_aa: CASSPRVGVTGELFF
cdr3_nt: TGTGCCAGCAGTCCCAGAGTGGGTGTCACCGGGGAGCTGTTTTTT

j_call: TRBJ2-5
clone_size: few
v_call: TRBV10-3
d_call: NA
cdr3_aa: CAISERLSKTQYF
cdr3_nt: TGTGCCATCAGTGAGCGGCTTTCGAAGACCCAGTACTTC

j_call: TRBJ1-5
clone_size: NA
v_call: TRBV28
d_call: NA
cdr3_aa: CASSLVQASSRHF
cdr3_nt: TGTGCCAGCAGTTTGGTACAGGCCTCCTCGAGGCATTTT

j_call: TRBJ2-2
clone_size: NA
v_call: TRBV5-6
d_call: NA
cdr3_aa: CASSLRFSKTGELFF
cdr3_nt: TGTGCCAGCAGCTTGCGGTTCTCCAAGACCGGGGAGCTGTTTTTT

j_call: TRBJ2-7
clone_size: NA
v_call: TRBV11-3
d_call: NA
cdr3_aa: CASSLRFVSAYEQYF
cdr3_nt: TGCGCCAGCAGCTTACGGTTTGTCAGTGCCTACGAGCAGTACTTC

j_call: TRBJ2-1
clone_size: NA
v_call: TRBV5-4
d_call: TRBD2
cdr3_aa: CASSPRSSGPYNEQFF
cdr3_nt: TGTGCCAGCAGCCCTAGATCTAGCGGACCCTACAATGAGCAGTTCTTC

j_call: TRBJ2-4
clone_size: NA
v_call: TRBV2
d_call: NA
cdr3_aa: CASSEKGGAVAKNIQYF
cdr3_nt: TGTGCCAGCAGTGAAAAGGGGGGAGCGGTAGCCAAAAACATTCAGTACTTC

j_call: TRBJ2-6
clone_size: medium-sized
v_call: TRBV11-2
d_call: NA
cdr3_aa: CASSLDRGANVLTF
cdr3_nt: TGTGCCAGCAGCTTAGATCGTGGGGCCAACGTCCTGACTTTC

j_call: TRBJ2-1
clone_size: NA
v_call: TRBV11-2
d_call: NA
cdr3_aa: CASSRERSSHNEQFF
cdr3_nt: TGTGCCAGCAGCAGGGAAAGGAGCTCCCACAATGAGCAGTTCTTC

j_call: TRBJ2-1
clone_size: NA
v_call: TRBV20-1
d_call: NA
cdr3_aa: CSAPTSSYNEQSF
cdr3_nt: TGCAGTGCTCCCACTAGTTCCTACAATGAGCAGTCCTTC